This T cell receptor (beta chain) was sequenced for a study of low-dose radiotherapy and immunotherapy resistance in tumors. The overall study: Each fraction for Cohort 1 was 0.5 Gy, given every 2 weeks, and the total came to 6.5 Gy.

The table lists this clonotype with a few counts. Primers targeting TRAV and TRBV primed first-strand cDNA, covering alpha and beta chains. Using a constant-region primer together with a V-primer adapter, TCRs were subjected to roughly 18 PCR cycles of amplification. mRNA isolates were amplified via in vitro transcription. Via MiXCR, TCRdb re-called the reads, giving one row per CDR3 protein. The sample includes around 60,000 distinct CDR3 sequences, under 30% of them seen just once. The sample's time point: after trial treatment. Treatment reported: LDRT plus nivolumab, ipilimumab, low-dose cyclophosphamide and aspirin (RACIN trial). The therapy administered to donors comprised nivolumab, ipilimumab, aspirin, low-dose cyclophosphamide and low-dose radiotherapy. Eligible patients bore advanced solid tumors devoid of tumor-infiltrating lymphocytes. The sample here was PBMCs, taken after low-dose radiotherapy plus immunotherapy. The TCR comes from a male donor with prostate cancer.

The CDR3 sequence is CASGIRGDIQYF. Here the CDR3 DNA reads TGTGCCAGCGGGATAAGGGGAGACATTCAGTACTTC. The chain couples TRBV2 to TRBJ2-4; D may match TRBD1 or TRBD2 (5 bases each). V was shortened by 8 bases and J by 8 bases, with 13 bases between the two germline ends. The CDR3 loop spans 12 amino acids. Germline lookup yields CDR1 SNHLY and CDR2 FYNNEI.